The 18 T cell receptor beta chains reported below all come from one sample, sequenced in a study of control samples from healthy donors and cancer patients. Assay used: immunoSEQ multiplex PCR; TCRdb lists only in-frame clones, some missing. The data show more than 140,000 clones, roughly 94% seen once. Source material: blood. The receptors derive from a man in his forties in good health.

This clone has just one count. V and J are TRBV3-1 (or the pseudogene TRBV3-2) and TRBJ2-3; D is perhaps TRBD1 or TRBD2 (7 bases each). This CDR3 contains 17 residues. Trimming pared 4 bases from V and 6 bases from J, leaving 23 bases between. Germline V gives CDR1 LGHDT, CDR2 YNNKEL (reference sequence). CDR3 in amino acids: CASSPRTNPQGGDTQYF. The CDR3 DNA reads as TGTGCCAGCAGCCCTAGGACTAATCCTCAGGGGGGGGATACGCAGTATTTT.

The gene calls are TRBV25-1 and TRBJ1-2, with 12 bases fitting TRBD1. The V and J ends lost 5 bases and 8 bases, in that order; junction bases with no gene match: 6. This CDR3 comprises 14 residues. Germline-derived CDR1 and CDR2 are MGHDK and SYGVNS. The CDR3 loop reads CASSPWDRGQGYTF. CDR3 nucleotides: TGTGCCAGCAGTCCGTGGGACAGGGGGCAAGGCTACACCTTC.

This chain joins TRBV18 and TRBJ1-3; D unresolved. CDR1 KGHSH and CDR2 LQKENI come from the germline V gene. Trimming shortened V by 3 bases and J by 0 bases, and 15 bases separated the two germline ends. The CDR3 consists of 17 residues. The CDR3 DNA reads as TGTGCCAGCTCACCCTTCGCAAGGGATCCCTCTGGAAACACCATATATTTT. It is translated as CASSPFARDPSGNTIYF.

The rearrangement joins TRBV13 to TRBJ2-5; D possibly matches TRBD1 or TRBD2 (6 bases each). With 4 bases removed from V and 2 bases from J, the gap between germline ends came to 14 bases. This CDR3 contains 15 residues. The germline V gene encodes CDR1 PRHDT and CDR2 FYEKMQ (reference sequence). The CDR3 DNA reads as TGTGCCAGCAGCTCTAAAAGGGGGGAACAAGAGACCCAGTACTTC. The encoded protein is CASSSKRGEQETQYF.

J is TRBJ2-1 and V is TRBV6-5, with 7 bases fitting TRBD2. Losses at the gene ends were 4 bases for V and 8 bases for J; bases not matched to a gene: 14. Germline V gene data show CDR1 as MNHEY and CDR2 as SVGAGI. The CDR3 runs to 16 residues. CDR3 amino acids: CASSSQRAGVKYEQFF. CDR3 bases: TGTGCCAGCAGTTCCCAGCGGGCGGGAGTCAAGTATGAGCAGTTCTTC.

The chain links TRBV11-3 to TRBJ2-2; perhaps TRBD1 as D (6 bases). The germline V gene has CDR1 SGHNT and CDR2 YENEEA. Trimming removed 1 base from V and 4 bases from J, with 10 bases in between. The CDR3 consists of 15 residues. CDR3 sequence: CASSLGQGPTGELFF. DNA for the CDR3: TGTGCCAGCAGCTTAGGCCAGGGGCCCACCGGGGAGCTGTTTTTT.

The chain recombines TRBV7-2 with TRBJ1-2; 7 bases agree with TRBD1. V trimming: 4 bases; J trimming: 4 bases; junction bases outside the gene matches: 9. Germline V gene lookup returns CDR1 SGHTA and CDR2 FQGNSA. This CDR3 region has 15 residues. CDR3 DNA sequence: TGTGCCAGCAGCTCAGGGACAGAGAGGCTCTATGGCTACACCTTC. Protein sequence: CASSSGTERLYGYTF.

A remark on this clone: In the same sample, other DNA sequences code for this CDR3. In nucleotides, the CDR3 is TGTGCCACCAGTGACCCCGGACAGGGGGCCTACGAGCAGTACTTC. Translated: CATSDPGQGAYEQYF. This chain connects TRBV24-1 to TRBJ2-7; 10 bases align to TRBD1. J was trimmed by 2 bases and V by 4 bases; bases with no gene match: 4. The CDR3 spans 15 residues. Germline CDR1 reads KGHDR; CDR2 reads SFDVKD.

This clone showed up just once. The chain links TRBV24-1 to TRBJ2-7; D is unresolved. This CDR3 spans 16 amino acids. V was clipped by 1 base and J by 1 base, with 13 bases between them. The germline V gene encodes CDR1 KGHDR and CDR2 SFDVKD. CDR3 sequence reads: CATSDLIRLLSYEQYF. CDR3 in DNA: TGTGCCACCAGTGATTTAATTAGGCTCCTGTCCTACGAGCAGTACTTC.

This rearrangement joins TRBV4-1 to TRBJ1-3, with TRBD1 as a possible D gene (5 bases). CDR3 length equals 17 residues. Germline-derived CDR1 and CDR2 are MGHRA and YSYEKL. V was cut by 1 base and J by 0 bases, with 13 bases left in between. CDR3 nucleotides: TGCGCCAGCAGCCAAGCCCCGACAGTTAACTCTGGAAACACCATATATTTT. This sequence encodes CASSQAPTVNSGNTIYF.

The chain has TRBV24-1 and TRBJ2-1; 7 nucleotides agree with TRBD2. This CDR3 is 16 amino acids long. With V trimmed by 3 bases and J by 3 bases, 7 bases remained unmatched. In germline, CDR1 is KGHDR, CDR2 SFDVKD. The DNA for the CDR3 is TGTGCCACCAGTGATCAAGCGGGAAAGGTCTACAATGAGCAGTTCTTC. It is translated as CATSDQAGKVYNEQFF.

This clone was recorded only once. This chain links TRBV5-4 with TRBJ2-1; D not resolved. Germline CDR1 is SGHNT and CDR2 is YYREEE (reference sequence). This CDR3 comprises 14 residues. Trimming removed 0 bases at V and 7 bases at J, with 11 bases between. CDR3 residues: CASSLATLRNEQFF. The CDR3 nucleotides read TGTGCCAGCAGCTTGGCCACACTGAGGAATGAGCAGTTCTTC.

V is TRBV6-6 and J is TRBJ1-4; TRBD1 is a possible D gene (5 bases). The germline V gene encodes CDR1 MNHNY and CDR2 SVGAGI (reference sequence). Trimming removed 3 bases from V and 3 bases from J, with 11 bases in between. The CDR3 runs 15 residues. CDR3 residues: CASSYIKGPNEKLFF. Written as DNA, the CDR3 is TGTGCCAGCAGTTATATAAAGGGGCCTAATGAAAAACTGTTTTTT.

V and J are TRBV28 and TRBJ1-5; D is perhaps TRBD1 (5 bases). This CDR3 region has 14 residues. Germline assignment: CDR1 MDHEN and CDR2 SYDVKM. With 5 bases removed from V and 9 bases from J, the gap between germline ends came to 17 bases. This chain's CDR3 is CASSPVGVSRPQHF. CDR3 nucleotide sequence: TGTGCCAGCAGTCCTGTGGGGGTCTCTCGGCCCCAGCATTTT.

This chain connects TRBV14 to TRBJ1-2; maybe TRBD1 (5 bases). The V and J ends lost 7 bases and 4 bases respectively, with 16 bases between them. The CDR3 sequence is 14 residues long. Germline loops: CDR1 SGHDN, CDR2 FVKESK. The CDR3 region has the DNA TGTGCCAGCACCCCCATGTGGGGGGGCTATGGCTACACCTTC. Amino acids: CASTPMWGGYGYTF.

V is TRBV29-1 and J is TRBJ1-4; 9 positions agree with TRBD1. The V gene's germline CDR1 is SQVTM and CDR2 ANQGSEA. J lost 6 bases, V lost 0 bases, and 2 bases had no gene match. The CDR3 sequence is 14 residues long. Here the CDR3 reads CSVEEDRGDEKLFF. The CDR3 DNA reads as TGCAGCGTTGAAGAAGACAGGGGGGATGAAAAACTGTTTTTT.

This clone was counted a single time. The rearrangement links TRBV18 to TRBJ1-1, with 8 bases fitting TRBD1. The CDR3 is 15 residues long. Germline V gene data show CDR1 as KGHSH and CDR2 as LQKENI. V gave up 3 bases and J gave up 7 bases; unmatched junction bases: 10. CDR3 coding DNA: TGTGCCAGCTCACCGTCGGGACAGGCGGGGTATGAAGCTTTCTTT. Encoded protein: CASSPSGQAGYEAFF.

The CDR3 DNA sequence: TGTGCCAGCAGCTTGTGGACAGGGGTGAGCTACGAGCAGTACTTC. Its translation: CASSLWTGVSYEQYF. The J gene is TRBJ2-7, the V gene TRBV7-9, with 9 bases identical to TRBD1. The CDR3 has 15 amino acids. Per germline, CDR1 SEHNR and CDR2 FQNEAQ (reference sequence). Losses at the gene ends were 3 bases for V and 3 bases for J; bases not matched to a gene: 6.